This TCR beta chain appears in the sequencing data of a study of spatial heterogeneity in lung cancer. At the level of the study: Alpha-chain sequences were consistently detected in smaller numbers than beta-chain sequences. Study-wide results and limits: Expanded tumor TCRs that were ubiquitous appeared in blood more at resection than follow-up.

This clonotype was seen repeatedly, ten times or more. Its antigen is unknown. MiXCR, run by TCRdb on the 5' RACE reads, gives a single entry per CDR3 protein. The data show tens of thousands of distinct CDR3 sequences, approximately 12% seen once. The V gene's germline CDR1 is SEHNR and CDR2 FQNEAQ (reference sequence). This CDR3 is built from 13 residues. V was shortened by 3 bases and J by 6 bases, with 8 bases between the two germline ends. Time point noted: sample taken at primary tumor resection. The cohort: some 73 early-stage, untreated non-small cell lung cancer patients. Whole RNA, which was extracted from tumor, nontumor lung tissue or frozen PBMC, was sequenced without any cell sorting.

This rearrangement joins TRBV7-9 to TRBJ2-2; D unresolved. The input for sequencing was PBMCs, taken at surgery. The receptor was derived from a male donor with early-stage non-small cell lung cancer. The DNA for the CDR3 is TGTGCCAGCAGCTTGGACGTCTCCGGGGAGCTGTTTTTT. Amino acids: CASSLDVSGELFF.